This entry lists 7 T cell receptor beta chains sequenced from one sample in a study of early T cells in non-severe SARS-CoV-2 infection. From the 5' RACE reads, TCRdb called clonotypes with MiXCR, one entry per CDR3 protein. This table holds 40,000 to 55,000 distinct CDR3 sequences, around 6.5% found once. Sequenced here: whole blood, sampled at baseline. All receptors come from an adult who was a healthcare worker with PCR-confirmed SARS-CoV-2 infection or an uninfected control (not recorded which).

This chain connects TRBV11-3 to TRBJ2-3; 7 positions agree with TRBD2. The CDR3 has 15 amino acids. CDR1 is SGHNT, CDR2 YENEEA, per germline. The V gene end was trimmed by 6 bases and the J gene end by 2 bases; junction bases not matched to a gene: 8. CDR3 residues: CASSTGGSLTDTQYF. In nucleotides, the CDR3 is TGTGCCAGCAGTACCGGGGGGAGTCTCACAGATACGCAGTATTTT.

CDR3 bases: TGTGCCTGGAGTGTCGCGGCAACTAATGAAAAACTGTTTTTT. It translates to CAWSVAATNEKLFF. The chain couples TRBV30 to TRBJ1-4, with D hard to call. CDR1 GTSNPN and CDR2 SVGIG come from the germline V gene (reference sequence). The V gene lost 0 bases and the J gene lost 0 bases, with 5 bases spanning the gap. CDR3 size: 14 residues.

Many counts were recorded for this clonotype. The V call is TRBV7-2, the J call TRBJ1-5; no clear D. The ends were cut back, 1 base at V and 6 bases at J, with 7 bases in the middle. This CDR3 spans 13 amino acids. CDR1 and CDR2 (germline): SGHTA, FQGNSA. The chain's CDR3 is CASSLGWVQPQHF. The CDR3 coding sequence is TGTGCCAGCAGCTTAGGATGGGTTCAGCCCCAGCATTTT.

This clonotype was found many times. This chain uses TRBV19 with TRBJ2-1; D is undetermined. V dropped 5 bases and J dropped 7 bases, with 9 bases sitting between them. Germline values: CDR1 LNHDA, CDR2 SQIVND (reference sequence). This CDR3 is built from 12 residues. Here the CDR3 DNA reads TGTGCCAGTAGTCCTCCGGCAAATGAGCAGTTCTTC. Translation: CASSPPANEQFF.

The chain recombines TRBV20-1 with TRBJ2-1, with D perhaps TRBD1 (6 bases). The CDR3 has 13 residues. The V end was cut by 6 bases, the J end by 1 base, with 10 bases between. CDR1 is DFQATT, CDR2 SNEGSKA, per germline (reference sequence). This chain's CDR3 is CSALQGSYNEQFF. Written as DNA, the CDR3 is TGCAGTGCCTTACAGGGATCCTACAATGAGCAGTTCTTC.

Here the CDR3 reads CSARSTGPYEQYF. The CDR3 DNA reads as TGCAGTGCTAGATCAACGGGTCCCTACGAGCAGTACTTC. V usage is TRBV20-1 and J usage is TRBJ2-7, with D hard to call. The V end was cut by 2 bases, the J end by 2 bases, with 10 bases between. This CDR3 is 13 amino acids long. From germline, CDR1 is DFQATT and CDR2 SNEGSKA (reference sequence).

The chain is built from TRBV3-1 and TRBJ2-7; 7 bases match TRBD2. V trimming: 0 bases; J trimming: 4 bases; junction bases outside the gene matches: 3. Germline CDR1 and CDR2: LGHDT and YNNKEL (reference sequence). CDR3 size: 14 residues. CDR3 sequence (DNA): TGTGCCAGCAGCCAAGATGGGGGGGGTTACGAGCAGTACTTC. Translation gives CASSQDGGGYEQYF.